At least ten counts were recorded for the clone carrying this TCR beta chain. The antigen is undetermined. This record belongs to a study of T cell repertoires in cytomegalovirus infection. One entry per CDR3 protein results from TCRdb running MiXCR on the reads. Of roughly 300,000 distinct CDR3 sequences listed, over 7.5% were seen once; the top ten hold roughly 4%. Study-level points and caveats: HLA-C-restricted CMV clonotypes gave the most frequent clonotype in two of eight donors. CMV carriers having the relevant HLA were flagged by cumulative public TCR beta family frequency.

The TCR comes from a human donor in good health (CMV status not recorded). Some clones in this sample may be carry-over from other donors' samples. Material: PBMCs.

The CDR3 region is CASSLSGESETQYF. CDR3 bases: TGTGCCAGCAGTTTATCTGGGGAGTCGGAGACCCAGTACTTC. V is TRBV27 and J is TRBJ2-5; a weak D match, TRBD2 (5 bases). The V end lost 0 bases, the J end lost 5 bases, and 10 bases lay between the germline ends. The CDR3 contains 14 residues. Germline-derived CDR1 and CDR2 are MNHEY and SMNVEV (reference sequence).